Listed here is a single T cell receptor (beta chain). Its antigen remains unknown. Replicate PCRs from sorted subsets contained approximately 190 ng DNA, which is around 30,000 T cell genomes. Here immunoSEQ multiplex PCR was the method, and the copy in TCRdb shows in-frame clones only, minus some. This table holds approximately 500,000 clones, 90% to 96% found once. Germline V gives CDR1 SEHNR, CDR2 FQNEAQ (reference sequence). The trim removed 2 bases at V and 3 bases at J, leaving 1 base unmatched. The CDR3 runs to 13 residues. The data stem from a study of shared clonotypes between healthy human individuals. As for the study in general: A few men and two women, aged 18 to 49, were donors. For every donor, three CD4 naive, three CD4 memory, two CD8 naive and one CD8 memory plates were used.

Whole-study results and caveats: The researchers took only blood, and tissue repertoires probably look different.

This receptor was taken from a woman in her 30s in good health. The gene calls are TRBV7-9 and TRBJ2-7, with 7 positions matching TRBD2. Sequencing was done on a sample of naive CD4+ T cells sorted from blood. Subset of the sample: CD45RA+ positively selected. CDR3 coding DNA: TGTGCCAGCAGCTTATCGGGAGGCTACGAGCAGTACTTC. This encodes CASSLSGGYEQYF.